What follows describes a single TCR beta chain. The data stem from a study of T cell changes during pregnancy in multiple sclerosis. The CDR3 is made up of 15 amino acids. Deletions cut 3 bases from V and 1 base from J, with 13 bases between. The germline V gene has CDR1 SGDLS and CDR2 YYNGEE. Profiling relied on immunoSEQ multiplex PCR, and the TCRdb table lists in-frame clones only, not all of them. This table has about 40,000 clones, 80% to 90% appearing once. V and J are TRBV9 and TRBJ2-5; TRBD2 might be the D (6 bases). This TCR was sampled from a female donor with multiple sclerosis, enrolled in a pregnancy study. This specimen was CD4+ T cells from peripheral blood mononuclear cells, taken after pregnancy. The DNA of the CDR3 is TGTGCCAGCAGCGCGAGCGGGCGTCTCCAAGAGACCCAGTACTTC. This encodes CASSASGRLQETQYF.